Presented here are 5 T cell receptor beta chains from one specimen sequenced in a study of blood T cell repertoires in COVID-19. Data came from immunoSEQ multiplex PCR; TCRdb stores just in-frame clones and leaves some out. This repertoire shows 250,000 or so clones, more than 75% found once; its top ten account for over 1.5%. The sequenced material came from PBMCs or T cells enriched from blood (not recorded which). The receptors come from a man between 40 and 49 years old who had recovered from COVID-19.

The rearrangement uses TRBV19 and TRBJ1-2; a weak D match, TRBD1 (5 bases). Trimming removed 5 bases at V and 4 bases at J, with 17 bases between. The CDR3 length is 15 residues. The V gene's germline CDR1 is LNHDA and CDR2 SQIVND (reference sequence). CDR3: CASSPLAAGVYGYTF. CDR3 DNA sequence: TGTGCCAGTAGTCCCTTAGCAGCGGGGGTCTATGGCTACACCTTC.

This chain links TRBV5-1 with TRBJ2-3; 9 nucleotides line up with TRBD1. Germline lookup yields CDR1 SGHRS and CDR2 YFSETQ. J was trimmed by 6 bases and V by 0 bases; bases with no gene match: 5. There are 15 residues in the CDR3. CDR3 sequence: CASSLGQGGWDTQYF. The CDR3 DNA reads as TGCGCCAGCAGCTTGGGACAGGGGGGCTGGGATACGCAGTATTTT.

This chain joins TRBV24-1 and TRBJ2-7, with TRBD2 identical over 10 bases. The length of the CDR3 is 14 residues. Germline V gene sequence: CDR1 KGHDR, CDR2 SFDVKD. V lost 5 bases and J lost 5; bases outside the gene matches: 5. CDR3 sequence reads: CATSASSGSNEQYF. DNA of the CDR3: TGTGCCACCAGTGCCTCTAGCGGGAGCAACGAGCAGTACTTC.

There are a few counts of this clone. CDR3: CASSPNRVETGELFF. CDR3 coding DNA: TGTGCCAGCAGCCCGAACAGGGTTGAGACCGGGGAGCTGTTTTTT. The rearrangement joins TRBV5-5 to TRBJ2-2; D is possibly TRBD1 (6 bases). Germline V gives CDR1 SGHKS, CDR2 YYEKEE (reference sequence). Deletions cut 4 bases from V and 5 bases from J, with 15 bases between. The CDR3 is 15 residues long.

The rearrangement uses TRBV2 and TRBJ1-1, with 7 bases lining up with TRBD1. CDR3 length equals 14 residues. J was trimmed by 11 bases and V by 8 bases; bases with no gene match: 17. From germline, CDR1 is SNHLY and CDR2 FYNNEI. Here the CDR3 reads CASLRQGPAGAAFF. The CDR3 coding sequence is TGTGCCAGCCTTAGACAGGGTCCTGCCGGGGCGGCTTTCTTT.